This section outlines one T cell receptor (beta chain) sequence together with its context. These data come from a study of T-cell reconstitution after alpha-beta-depleted transplantation in children. Unique molecular identifiers featured in how the TCRbeta library was prepared. MiXCR, run by TCRdb on the PCR reads, gives a single entry per CDR3 protein. Counted here are approximately 490,000 distinct CDR3 sequences, under 15% occurring once; the ten biggest clones make up about 5%. Germline V CDR1 and CDR2: SGHRS, YFSETQ. V gave up 4 bases and J gave up 6 bases; unmatched junction bases: 5. CDR3 length: 13 residues.

V gene TRBV5-1 combines with J gene TRBJ1-1, with TRBD1 identical over 8 bases. The sequence was collected from a human donor who donated a stem cell graft to a child with combined immunodeficiency. Here the sequenced sample was PBMCs from the stem cell graft donor, taken from the stem cell graft. As DNA, the CDR3 is TGCGCCAGCAGCCGTTACAGGGGGGCTGAAGCTTTCTTT. Protein: CASSRYRGAEAFF.